The subject of this entry is one TCR beta chain. This specimen comes from a study of blood T cell repertoires in COVID-19. TCRdb keeps only in-frame clones here, not all; method: immunoSEQ multiplex PCR. The repertoire holds some 200,000 clones, about 85% seen once, with roughly 20% in the top ten. The CDR3 consists of 15 residues. With 2 bases removed from V and 3 bases from J, the gap between germline ends came to 13 bases. From germline, CDR1 is LNHNV and CDR2 YYDKDF (reference sequence). Input material: peripheral blood. This clonotype was obtained from a woman aged 80 or older with active or convalescent COVID-19. This chain connects TRBV15 to TRBJ1-1; perhaps TRBD1 as D (6 bases). CDR3 sequence: CATSRSRGGDTEAFF. The CDR3 nucleotides are TGTGCCACCAGCAGATCACGAGGGGGGGACACTGAAGCTTTCTTT.